One and the same sample provided the 2 T cell receptor delta chains below, sequenced in a study of γδ T cells in repeated Plasmodium falciparum infection. Flow sorting of PBMC yielded separate Vgamma9/Vdelta2+ and Vdelta2-negative gammadelta T cell populations for bulk repertoire analysis. TCRdb redid the clone calls on the multiplex PCR reads with CATT. Among about 57,000 delta-chain clones listed, around 1.7% were seen once. The specimen was gamma-delta T cells from blood. All receptors derive from a pool of human donors (malaria-infected and uninfected, not separated).

This clone was found many times. TCRdb records a much larger clone's protein for this DNA, with a difference at residue 6 that likely arises from a read error; the protein given is the translation of the DNA. The chain employs TRDV2 and TRDJ1, with D possibly TRDD3 on 5 matching bases. No J segment appears in TCRdb, so it was assigned here by matching the sequence to germline. The CDR3 has 17 residues. Trimming took off 3 bases at V and 0 bases at J, with 19 bases between the two ends. The germline gives CDR1 GEAIGNYY, CDR2 EKD. The CDR3 region is CACDDPPWGRNTDKLIF. CDR3 in DNA: TGTGCCTGTGACGACCCGCCTTGGGGACGGAACACCGATAAACTCATCTTT.

With regard to this clone: With only one base between it and a far larger clone, this is likely a read error. Other DNA sequences in this specimen translate into the identical CDR3. The chain employs TRDV1 and TRDJ1; TRDD3 agrees at 10 bases. Here the J gene was assigned by germline matching of the DNA, as TCRdb has none. Germline lookup yields CDR1 TSWWSYY and CDR2 QGS. V was pared by 6 bases and J by 1 base, with 32 bases of the junction left unmatched. The CDR3 sequence is 24 residues long. This CDR3 is CALGILLGAFPRTGGFGSTDKLIF. CDR3 nucleotide sequence: TGTGCTCTTGGAATTCTTCTAGGGGCCTTTCCTAGGACTGGGGGATTTGGAAGCACCGATAAACTCATCTTT.